Listed below are T cell receptor beta chains from one sample, sequenced in a study of beta chain features in type 1 diabetes. Using immunoSEQ multiplex PCR, the repertoire was profiled, and TCRdb retains in-frame clones only, with some absent. Of 200,000 to 250,000 clones listed, 25% to 30% were seen once; the top ten hold 3% to 4%. The specimen sequenced was central memory CD4+ T cells from blood. The receptors were gathered from a man aged 25-45 years in good health. CDR3s include the opening cysteine and the closing phenylalanine or tryptophan. A D gene is named only where the DNA matches it firmly. Rows give clone size only sometimes, using once, few, many, or a class for an expanded clone.

J: TRBJ1-5
D: .
V: TRBV19
size: few
CDR3: CATLPGGARQPQHF
DNA: TGTGCCACCCTTCCCGGGGGGGCTCGTCAGCCCCAGCATTTT

J: TRBJ2-3
D: TRBD2
V: TRBV7-2
size: many
CDR3: CASSFQGGISDTQYF
DNA: TGTGCCAGCAGCTTCCAGGGAGGGATTTCAGATACGCAGTATTTT

J: TRBJ1-1
D: TRBD1
V: TRBV7-8
size: .
CDR3: CASSPDRGTTEAFF
DNA: TGTGCCAGCAGCCCCGACAGGGGGACCACTGAAGCTTTCTTT

J: TRBJ2-1
D: .
V: TRBV29-1
size: .
CDR3: CSVGLTLYNEQFF
DNA: TGCAGCGTTGGGCTAACCCTTTACAATGAGCAGTTCTTC

J: TRBJ2-7
D: .
V: TRBV7-9
size: .
CDR3: CARHTPREQYF
DNA: TGTGCCCGTCACACACCCCGCGAGCAGTACTTC

J: TRBJ1-5
D: .
V: TRBV30
size: .
CDR3: CAWSDRENQPQHF
DNA: TGTGCCTGGAGTGACAGGGAAAATCAGCCCCAGCATTTT

J: TRBJ2-5
D: .
V: TRBV29-1
size: few
CDR3: CSGERNWETQYF
DNA: TGCAGCGGTGAACGGAATTGGGAGACCCAGTACTTC

J: TRBJ2-5
D: TRBD1
V: TRBV5-1
size: .
CDR3: CASSQTGGVSETQYF
DNA: TGCGCCAGCAGCCAGACAGGGGGTGTTTCGGAGACCCAGTACTTC

J: TRBJ2-3
D: TRBD2
V: TRBV11-2
size: .
CDR3: CASRERLASDTQYF
DNA: TGTGCCAGCAGAGAGCGACTAGCTTCGGATACGCAGTATTTT

J: TRBJ2-5
D: TRBD1
V: TRBV5-4
size: .
CDR3: CASSWDREETQYF
DNA: TGTGCCAGCAGTTGGGACAGGGAAGAGACCCAGTACTTC

J: TRBJ2-4
D: TRBD1
V: TRBV30
size: .
CDR3: CAWRSPGTGSKNIQYF
DNA: TGTGCCTGGCGTTCTCCCGGGACAGGGTCCAAAAACATTCAGTACTTC

J: TRBJ2-3
D: TRBD2
V: TRBV29-1
size: .
CDR3: CSASTSGGAGAWTDTQYF
DNA: TGCAGCGCCTCGACTAGCGGGGGGGCGGGTGCTTGGACAGATACGCAGTATTTT

J: TRBJ2-5
D: .
V: TRBV7-8
size: few
CDR3: CASSLAGGRGQETQYF
DNA: TGTGCCAGCAGCTTAGCTGGGGGGCGCGGCCAAGAGACCCAGTACTTC

J: TRBJ1-2
D: TRBD1
V: TRBV30
size: once
CDR3: CAWSGQATYGYTF
DNA: TGTGCCTGGTCGGGACAGGCCACCTATGGCTACACCTTC

J: TRBJ2-2
D: TRBD2
V: TRBV29-1
size: few
CDR3: CSVAHLTSGNAGELFF
DNA: TGCAGCGTCGCCCACCTAACTAGCGGGAATGCCGGGGAGCTGTTTTTT

J: TRBJ1-1
D: TRBD1
V: TRBV2
size: .
CDR3: CASTQTGNLNTEAFF
DNA: TGTGCCAGCACCCAGACAGGGAACCTGAACACTGAAGCTTTCTTT

J: TRBJ2-1
D: .
V: TRBV11-2
size: few
CDR3: CASSLLATAGEQFF
DNA: TGTGCCAGCAGCTTACTGGCCACCGCCGGGGAGCAGTTCTTC

J: TRBJ2-3
D: .
V: TRBV9
size: .
CDR3: CASSVEGYTDTQYF
DNA: TGTGCCAGCAGCGTAGAGGGCTACACAGATACGCAGTATTTT

J: TRBJ2-5
D: .
V: TRBV28
size: few
CDR3: CASSLGAEETQYF
DNA: TGTGCCAGCAGTTTAGGAGCGGAAGAGACCCAGTACTTC

J: TRBJ2-1
D: .
V: TRBV28
size: .
CDR3: CASRKDLTGNEQFF
DNA: TGTGCCAGCAGAAAAGACTTGACTGGTAATGAGCAGTTCTTC

J: TRBJ2-6
D: .
V: TRBV5-4
size: many
CDR3: CASSPALGSGANVLTF
DNA: TGTGCCAGCAGCCCTGCGCTGGGGTCTGGGGCCAACGTCCTGACTTTC

J: TRBJ1-2
D: .
V: TRBV29-1
size: .
CDR3: CSVEAFYGYTF
DNA: TGCAGCGTTGAGGCTTTCTATGGCTACACCTTC

J: TRBJ2-5
D: .
V: TRBV28
size: few
CDR3: CASSLRQNTYQETQYF
DNA: TGTGCCAGCAGTTTACGACAGAACACGTATCAAGAGACCCAGTACTTC

J: TRBJ2-5
D: .
V: TRBV18
size: .
CDR3: CASSPRTGQETQYF
DNA: TGTGCCAGCTCACCACGAACAGGCCAAGAGACCCAGTACTTC

J: TRBJ2-7
D: TRBD2
V: TRBV7-2
size: .
CDR3: CASSLSGGLSYEQYF
DNA: TGTGCCAGCAGCTTGAGCGGGGGCTTATCCTACGAGCAGTACTTC

J: TRBJ2-7
D: .
V: TRBV15
size: .
CDR3: CATSRDRGYEQYF
DNA: TGTGCCACCAGCAGAGACAGGGGCTACGAGCAGTACTTC

J: TRBJ1-2
D: .
V: TRBV27
size: .
CDR3: CASSSMDTGGGYTF
DNA: TGTGCCAGCAGTTCTATGGACACTGGAGGTGGCTACACCTTC

J: TRBJ2-5
D: TRBD2
V: TRBV29-1
size: once
CDR3: CSSSGLAGTLQETQYF
DNA: TGCAGCTCGTCAGGGCTAGCGGGTACGTTGCAAGAGACCCAGTACTTC

J: TRBJ1-5
D: TRBD1
V: TRBV2
size: .
CDR3: CASSRDRGDQPQHF
DNA: TGTGCCAGCAGCCGTGACAGGGGGGACCAGCCCCAGCATTTT

J: TRBJ2-7
D: .
V: TRBV29-1
size: few
CDR3: CSVEGPSYEQYF
DNA: TGCAGCGTTGAAGGGCCCTCCTACGAGCAGTACTTC

J: TRBJ1-6
D: .
V: TRBV11-2
size: .
CDR3: CASSLEPGVTSPLHF
DNA: TGTGCCAGCAGCTTAGAGCCAGGGGTAACTTCACCCCTCCACTTT

J: TRBJ2-7
D: TRBD2
V: TRBV10-3
size: .
CDR3: CAISEMASGSYEQYF
DNA: TGTGCCATCAGTGAGATGGCTAGCGGGAGCTACGAGCAGTACTTC

J: TRBJ2-5
D: TRBD1
V: TRBV7-9
size: .
CDR3: CASSSGQGGETQYF
DNA: TGTGCCAGCAGCTCCGGACAGGGGGGAGAGACCCAGTACTTC

J: TRBJ2-2
D: .
V: TRBV29-1
size: few
CDR3: CSVRKSRELFF
DNA: TGCAGCGTCCGCAAATCGAGGGAGCTGTTTTTT

J: TRBJ2-1
D: TRBD2
V: TRBV7-9
size: few
CDR3: CASSSGLAGVRNEQFF
DNA: TGTGCCAGCAGCTCCGGACTAGCGGGAGTGAGGAATGAGCAGTTCTTC

J: TRBJ2-3
D: .
V: TRBV18
size: .
CDR3: CASSPARTDTQYF
DNA: TGTGCCAGCTCACCGGCCAGGACAGATACGCAGTATTTT

J: TRBJ2-2
D: .
V: TRBV18
size: .
CDR3: CASSRDSPGSNTGELFF
DNA: TGTGCCAGCTCACGTGACAGCCCAGGGTCCAACACCGGGGAGCTGTTTTTT

J: TRBJ2-3
D: .
V: TRBV29-1
size: .
CDR3: CSVILATDTQYF
DNA: TGCAGCGTTATACTAGCAACAGATACGCAGTATTTT

J: TRBJ2-1
D: .
V: TRBV2
size: .
CDR3: CASGAEYNEQFF
DNA: TGTGCCAGTGGAGCGGAATACAATGAGCAGTTCTTC

J: TRBJ2-1
D: TRBD1
V: TRBV11-2
size: few
CDR3: CASSRRQGRYNEQFF
DNA: TGTGCCAGCAGCCGGAGACAGGGTCGCTACAATGAGCAGTTCTTC

J: TRBJ2-1
D: .
V: TRBV5-6
size: .
CDR3: CASSVLGFFGEQFF
DNA: TGTGCCAGCAGCGTGCTAGGCTTCTTCGGTGAGCAGTTCTTC

J: TRBJ2-1
D: TRBD2
V: TRBV19
size: .
CDR3: CASSLAGHGNEQFF
DNA: TGTGCCAGTAGTCTAGCGGGACACGGCAATGAGCAGTTCTTC

J: TRBJ2-3
D: TRBD2
V: TRBV7-2
size: few
CDR3: CASSFNPTSGATDTQYF
DNA: TGTGCCAGCAGCTTCAATCCTACTAGCGGGGCCACAGATACGCAGTATTTT

J: TRBJ2-7
D: .
V: TRBV15
size: .
CDR3: CATSRDQGLSYEQYF
DNA: TGTGCCACCAGCAGAGATCAGGGGCTCTCCTACGAGCAGTACTTC

J: TRBJ2-3
D: .
V: TRBV6-5
size: .
CDR3: CASSSLGLGADTQYF
DNA: TGTGCCAGCAGTTCCTTGGGTCTAGGCGCAGATACGCAGTATTTT

J: TRBJ2-1
D: .
V: TRBV6-1
size: .
CDR3: CASSLSAGSYNEQFF
DNA: TGTGCCAGCAGTTTGTCAGCAGGCTCCTACAATGAGCAGTTCTTC

J: TRBJ1-4
D: .
V: TRBV7-9
size: .
CDR3: CASSFGVTNEKLFF
DNA: TGTGCCAGCAGCTTTGGGGTTACTAATGAAAAACTGTTTTTT

J: TRBJ1-3
D: TRBD1
V: TRBV30
size: few
CDR3: CAWSVQGASGNTIYF
DNA: TGTGCCTGGAGTGTACAGGGGGCATCTGGAAACACCATATATTTT

J: TRBJ2-2
D: TRBD1
V: TRBV5-1
size: few
CDR3: CASSLTYTGQGMSGELFF
DNA: TGCGCCAGCAGCTTGACATATACCGGACAGGGTATGTCCGGGGAGCTGTTTTTT

J: TRBJ1-4
D: .
V: TRBV10-3
size: few
CDR3: CATGTGKNEKLFF
DNA: TGTGCCACAGGTACAGGGAAGAATGAAAAACTGTTTTTT